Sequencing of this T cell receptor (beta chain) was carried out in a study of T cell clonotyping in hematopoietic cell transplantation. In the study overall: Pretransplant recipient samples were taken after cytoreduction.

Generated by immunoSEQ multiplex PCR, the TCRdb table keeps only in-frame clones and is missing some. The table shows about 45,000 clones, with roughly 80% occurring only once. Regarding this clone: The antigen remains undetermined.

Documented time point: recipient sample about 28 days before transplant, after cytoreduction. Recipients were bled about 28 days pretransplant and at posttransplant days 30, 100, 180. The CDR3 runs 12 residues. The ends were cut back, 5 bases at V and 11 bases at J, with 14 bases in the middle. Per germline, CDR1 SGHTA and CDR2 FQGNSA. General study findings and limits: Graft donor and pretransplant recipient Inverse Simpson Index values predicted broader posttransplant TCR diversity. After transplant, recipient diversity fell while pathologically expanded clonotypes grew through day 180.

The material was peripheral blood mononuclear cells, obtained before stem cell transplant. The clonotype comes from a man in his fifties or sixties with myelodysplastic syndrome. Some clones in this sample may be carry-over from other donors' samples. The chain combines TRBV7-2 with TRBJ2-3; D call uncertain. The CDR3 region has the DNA TGTGCCAGCAGCCACGGACCCTTGGGGCAGTATTTT. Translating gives CASSHGPLGQYF.